This T cell receptor beta chain was sequenced for a study of T-cell reconstitution after alpha-beta-depleted transplantation in children. For TCRbeta, the library was prepared with unique molecular identifiers. TCRdb independently ran MiXCR on the PCR reads; one entry per CDR3 protein. The sample lists 600,000 to 700,000 distinct CDR3 sequences, roughly 15% seen once, with about 1.1% in the top ten. There are 18 residues in the CDR3. Germline assignment: CDR1 SGHTA and CDR2 FQGTGA. V lost 5 bases to trimming and J lost 1 base, with 23 bases between them. The chain links TRBV7-3 to TRBJ1-2; weak D call: TRBD1 (6 bases). The clonotype originates from a human donor who donated a stem cell graft to a child with acute myeloid leukemia. Sequencing was performed on PBMCs from the stem cell graft donor, taken from the stem cell graft. The CDR3 sequence: CASSLGGQRLGSNYGYTF. The CDR3 DNA is TGTGCCAGCAGCCTAGGGGGGCAAAGACTCGGGAGTAACTATGGCTACACCTTC.